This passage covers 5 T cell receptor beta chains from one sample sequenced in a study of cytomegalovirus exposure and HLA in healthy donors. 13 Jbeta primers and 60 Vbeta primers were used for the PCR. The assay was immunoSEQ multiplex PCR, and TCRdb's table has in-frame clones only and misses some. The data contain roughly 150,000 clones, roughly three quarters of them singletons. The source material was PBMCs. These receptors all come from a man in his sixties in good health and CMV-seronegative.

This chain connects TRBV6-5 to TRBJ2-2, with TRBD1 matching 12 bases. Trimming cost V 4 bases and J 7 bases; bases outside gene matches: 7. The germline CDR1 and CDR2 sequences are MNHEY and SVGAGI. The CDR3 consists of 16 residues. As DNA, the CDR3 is TGTGCCAGCAGTTTCACGGGACAGGGGGCAAACGGGGAGCTGTTTTTT. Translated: CASSFTGQGANGELFF.

CDR3 in amino acids: CASSGAGNTGELFF. In nucleotides, the CDR3 is TGTGCCAGCAGTGGGGCAGGGAACACCGGGGAGCTGTTTTTT. The J gene is TRBJ2-2, the V gene TRBV2; D unclear. V was trimmed by 4 bases and J by 1 base, leaving 7 bases between them. From germline, CDR1 is SNHLY and CDR2 FYNNEI. This CDR3 region has 14 residues.

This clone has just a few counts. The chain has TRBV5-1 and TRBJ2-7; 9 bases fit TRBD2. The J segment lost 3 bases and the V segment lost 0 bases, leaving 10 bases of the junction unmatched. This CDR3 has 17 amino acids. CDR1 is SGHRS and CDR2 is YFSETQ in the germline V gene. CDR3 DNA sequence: TGCGCCAGCAGCTTGGAAGTGGGCGGGAGGGCCCTCTACGAGCAGTACTTC. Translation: CASSLEVGGRALYEQYF.

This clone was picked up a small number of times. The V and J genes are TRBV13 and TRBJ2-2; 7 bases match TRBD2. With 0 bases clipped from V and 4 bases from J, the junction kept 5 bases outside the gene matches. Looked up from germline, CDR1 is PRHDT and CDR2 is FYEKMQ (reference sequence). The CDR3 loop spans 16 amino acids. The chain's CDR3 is CASSLGAGVSTGELFF. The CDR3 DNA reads TGTGCCAGCAGCTTAGGCGCGGGGGTGAGCACCGGGGAGCTGTTTTTT.

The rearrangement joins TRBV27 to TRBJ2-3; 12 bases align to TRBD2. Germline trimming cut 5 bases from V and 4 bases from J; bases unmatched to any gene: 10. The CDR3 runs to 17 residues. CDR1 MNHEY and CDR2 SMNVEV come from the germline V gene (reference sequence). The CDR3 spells CASSPWTSGIPPDTQYF. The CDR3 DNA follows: TGTGCCAGCAGTCCGTGGACTAGCGGGATCCCCCCAGATACGCAGTATTTT.